These 13 T cell receptor beta chains originate from one sample sequenced in a study of blood T cells in healthy people across ages. Through a sample-barcoded 5' primer and a J-beta primer mix, a second PCR was run for about 6 to 11 cycles. Each CDR3 protein is one row after TCRdb ran MiXCR on the 5' RACE reads. The table shows over 1.5 million distinct CDR3 sequences, with roughly 52% occurring only once. Sequencing used blood. Source of these receptors: a middle-aged woman in good health.

The J gene is TRBJ1-2, the V gene TRBV29-1; 9 nucleotides align to TRBD1. CDR1 and CDR2 (germline): SQVTM, ANQGSEA. After removal of 3 bases from V and 7 bases from J, the junction contained 6 bases not matched to a gene. CDR3 length: 13 residues. The CDR3 coding sequence is TGCAGCGTTGATTCCGGGACAGGGTTTGGCTACACCTTC. Amino acid sequence: CSVDSGTGFGYTF.

The chain is built from TRBV21-1 and TRBJ1-2; no DNA check was done on the table's D call, TRBD1. TRBV21-1 is recorded as a pseudogene. The CDR3 has 15 residues. The CDR3: CASSKRGRGLYGYTF. The CDR3 DNA reads as TGTGCCAGCAGCAAACGGGGCAGGGGGCTGTATGGCTACACCTTC.

The rearrangement joins TRBV18 to TRBJ2-5, with a weak D call TRBD1 (6 bases). V was clipped by 1 base and J by 1 base, with 10 bases between them. The CDR3 extends over 15 amino acids. CDR1 and CDR2 from the germline V gene are KGHSH and LQKENI. The CDR3 nucleotides are TGTGCCAGCTCACCACTCGGGACACTCCAAGAGACCCAGTACTTC. Its translation: CASSPLGTLQETQYF.

This clonotype was recorded a few times. This sequence joins TRBV2 and TRBJ1-1, with 7 nucleotides matching TRBD1. The J segment lost 4 bases and the V segment lost 10 bases, leaving 15 bases of the junction unmatched. The CDR3 spans 15 residues. The germline V gene encodes CDR1 SNHLY and CDR2 FYNNEI. The CDR3, as DNA: TGTGCCACAAACCCCAGATCGACAGGGCCCACTGAAGCTTTCTTT. Translating it yields CATNPRSTGPTEAFF.

This clonotype has a count of ten or more. The J gene is TRBJ2-5, the V gene TRBV10-3; D gene ambiguous. The germline CDR1 and CDR2 sequences are ENHRY and SYGVKD. V lost 2 bases to trimming and J lost 3 bases, with 10 bases between them. This CDR3 has 14 residues. Here the CDR3 DNA reads TGTGCCATCAGTGAGGGGATGTCGGAAGAGACCCAGTACTTC. This translates into CAISEGMSEETQYF.

This clonotype was observed a handful of times. The rearrangement joins TRBV11-2 to TRBJ2-3; D remains ambiguous. V was cut by 5 bases and J by 0 bases, with 15 bases left in between. This CDR3 contains 16 residues. CDR1 is SGHAT, CDR2 FQNNGV, per germline. The chain's CDR3 is CASSPAGPPSTDTQYF. In nucleotides, the CDR3 is TGTGCCAGCAGCCCCGCAGGCCCCCCTAGCACAGATACGCAGTATTTT.

In this sample, this clonotype turned up once. This chain uses TRBV12-3 or TRBV12-4 with TRBJ1-6; 9 bases align to TRBD1. V lost 7 bases to trimming and J lost 6 bases; unmatched junction nucleotides: 7. CDR3 length: 15 residues. The CDR3, as DNA: TGTGCCAGCACTCTCGGACAGGGGCGTAATTCACCCCTCCACTTT. Amino acid sequence: CASTLGQGRNSPLHF.

The J gene is TRBJ2-1, the V gene TRBV4-2; no firm D call. The germline V and J ends were trimmed by 0 bases and 13 bases, with 13 bases remaining between them. The CDR3 length is 13 residues. Germline V gene lookup returns CDR1 LGHNA and CDR2 YNFKEQ. The CDR3 here is CASSQESAETQFF. The CDR3 DNA reads as TGTGCCAGCAGCCAAGAGTCTGCGGAGACCCAGTTCTTC.

There are a few counts of this clonotype. The chain employs TRBV20-1 and TRBJ2-3; TRBD2 matches at 10 bases. The CDR3 contains 16 residues. The V gene's germline CDR1 is DFQATT and CDR2 SNEGSKA (reference sequence). J gave up 4 bases and V 3 bases, and 10 bases lay outside the gene matches. This CDR3 is CSASGVTSGAPDTQYF. The CDR3 region has the DNA TGCAGTGCTAGCGGGGTCACTAGCGGGGCCCCAGATACGCAGTATTTT.

The rearrangement uses TRBV2 and TRBJ2-3; either TRBD1 or TRBD2 may fit D (6 bases each). Germline V CDR1 and CDR2: SNHLY, FYNNEI. The CDR3 is 14 amino acids. V was clipped by 2 bases and J by 6 bases, with 12 bases between them. As DNA, the CDR3 is TGTGCCAGCAGTGAATCGCAGGGGAGGGATACGCAGTATTTT. It encodes CASSESQGRDTQYF.

This clonotype was found a few times. The chain has TRBV7-2 and TRBJ2-7; 8 nucleotides line up with TRBD1. The V segment lost 6 bases and the J segment 2 bases; nucleotides outside the gene matches: 9. Germline values: CDR1 SGHTA, CDR2 FQGNSA. The CDR3 has 15 amino acids. The CDR3 DNA reads as TGTGCCAGCAGAAAGGGCGGGACAGGAGCCTACGAGCAGTACTTC. Translating gives CASRKGGTGAYEQYF.

This clonotype came up a few times. The V call is TRBV29-1, the J call TRBJ2-1; 13 nucleotides match TRBD2. Unmatched junction bases numbered 14, after V lost 0 bases and J lost 3 bases. The CDR3 runs to 20 residues. The germline CDR1 and CDR2 sequences are SQVTM and ANQGSEA. The DNA of the CDR3 is TGCAGCGTTGAAGATCTTCTCAAACTAGCGGGGGGGCCCGGCTACAATGAGCAGTTCTTC. Its protein product is CSVEDLLKLAGGPGYNEQFF.

This sequence joins TRBV7-9 and TRBJ2-5, with unresolved D. Between the trimmed V and J ends, which lost 3 bases and 2 bases, there was a span of 13 bases. Germline CDR1 SEHNR, CDR2 FQNEAQ (reference sequence). CDR3 size: 15 residues. The CDR3: CASSFGSLEQETQYF. In nucleotides, the CDR3 is TGTGCCAGCAGCTTCGGTAGTCTGGAACAAGAGACCCAGTACTTC.